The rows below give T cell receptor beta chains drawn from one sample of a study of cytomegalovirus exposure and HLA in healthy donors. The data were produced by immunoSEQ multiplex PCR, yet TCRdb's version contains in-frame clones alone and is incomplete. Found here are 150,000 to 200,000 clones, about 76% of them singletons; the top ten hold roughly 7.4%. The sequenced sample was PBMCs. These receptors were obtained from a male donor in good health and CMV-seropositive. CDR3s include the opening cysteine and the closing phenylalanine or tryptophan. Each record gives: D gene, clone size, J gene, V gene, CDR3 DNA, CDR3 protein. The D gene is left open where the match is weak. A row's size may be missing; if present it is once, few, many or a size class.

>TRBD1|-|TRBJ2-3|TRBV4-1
TGCGCCAGCAGCCAGGGACAGCGGAGGGATACGCAGTATTTT
CASSQGQRRDTQYF
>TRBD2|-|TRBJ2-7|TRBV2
TGTGCCAGCAAAGGACTAGCGACCTCCTACGAGCAGTACTTC
CASKGLATSYEQYF
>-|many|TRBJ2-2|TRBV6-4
TGTGCCAGCAGTGAAGGGGGGGACACCGGGGAGCTGTTTTTT
CASSEGGDTGELFF
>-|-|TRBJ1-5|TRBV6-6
TGTGCCAGCAGGGGCATTTCTGACAGCAATCAGCCCCAGCATTTT
CASRGISDSNQPQHF
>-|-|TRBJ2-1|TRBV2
TGTGCCAGCAGTGTCCCGAATGAGCAGTTCTTC
CASSVPNEQFF
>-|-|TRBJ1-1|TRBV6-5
TGTGCCAGCAGTCCGAAGCCCAGGGGAGACACTGAAGCTTTCTTT
CASSPKPRGDTEAFF
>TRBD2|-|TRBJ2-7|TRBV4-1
TGCGCCAGCAGCCAACGCAGCGGGGGCCCCTACGAGCAGTACTTC
CASSQRSGGPYEQYF
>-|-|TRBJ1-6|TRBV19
TGTGCCAGTAAACAGGGCTATAATTCACCCCTCCACTTT
CASKQGYNSPLHF
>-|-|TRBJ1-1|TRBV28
TGTGCCAGCAGTTTAGGTGAGGGAGACGCTGAAGCTTTCTTT
CASSLGEGDAEAFF
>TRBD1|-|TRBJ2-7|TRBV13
TGTGCCAGCAGCCCGGGACAGGGCTACGAGCAGTACTTC
CASSPGQGYEQYF
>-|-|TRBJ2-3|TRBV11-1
TGTGCCAGCAGCCACATAAGCACAGATACGCAGTATTTT
CASSHISTDTQYF
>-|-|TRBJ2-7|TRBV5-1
TGCGCCAGCAGCTCGTCAAACAGCTACGAGCAGTACTTC
CASSSSNSYEQYF
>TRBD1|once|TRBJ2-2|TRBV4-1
TGCGCCAGCAGCCTAGGACAGGGGGCCCTAGGGACCGGGGAGCTGTTTTTT
CASSLGQGALGTGELFF
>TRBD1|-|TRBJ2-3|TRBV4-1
TGCGCCAGCGCCACTAAGGGGGCAGGCACAGATACGCAGTATTTT
CASATKGAGTDTQYF
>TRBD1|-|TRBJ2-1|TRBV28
TGTGCCAGCAGTCGATTTCGTTCCGGGACAGGGTACAATGAGCAGTTCTTC
CASSRFRSGTGYNEQFF
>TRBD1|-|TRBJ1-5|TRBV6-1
TGTGCCAGCAGTGACGGGACAGGGGGCGGCCAGCCCCAGCATTTT
CASSDGTGGGQPQHF
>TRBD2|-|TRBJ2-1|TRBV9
TGTGCCAGCAGCGGGGGGACTAGCGGGGGGGTAAATGAGCAGTTCTTC
CASSGGTSGGVNEQFF
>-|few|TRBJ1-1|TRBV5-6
TGTGCCAGCAGCTTGGGCGGGGGAGGCACTGAAGCTTTCTTT
CASSLGGGGTEAFF
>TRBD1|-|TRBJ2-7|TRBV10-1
TGCGCCAGCAGTGAATTGGACAGGGGTGACGAGCAGTACTTC
CASSELDRGDEQYF
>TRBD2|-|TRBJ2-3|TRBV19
TGTGCCAGTTCGACTAGCGGACCTAGCACAGATACGCAGTATTTT
CASSTSGPSTDTQYF
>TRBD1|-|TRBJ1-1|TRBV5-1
TGCGCCAGCAGCCTCGACAGGGTAACTTTCTTT
CASSLDRVTFF
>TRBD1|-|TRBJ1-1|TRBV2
TGTGCCAGCAGTAAGCAAATTCCGGGACAGGGGTGGACTTTCTTT
CASSKQIPGQGWTFF
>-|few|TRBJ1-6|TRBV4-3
TGCGCCAGCAGCCAGCCGGGTTCACCCCTCCACTTT
CASSQPGSPLHF
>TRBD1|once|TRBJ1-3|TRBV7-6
TGTGCCAGCAGCTCGTCTCCGGGACAGGGTGCTGGAAACACCATATATTTT
CASSSSPGQGAGNTIYF
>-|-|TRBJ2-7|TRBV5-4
TGTGCCAGCAGCTTGATCGGCCAGGACTACGAGCAGTACTTC
CASSLIGQDYEQYF
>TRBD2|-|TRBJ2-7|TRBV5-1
TGCGCCAGCAGCTTGGTAATAGCGGGGGGGAGCGAGCAGTACTTC
CASSLVIAGGSEQYF
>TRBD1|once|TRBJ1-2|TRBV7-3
TGTGCCAGCAGCCTAGGACAGGGGGGCTATGGCTACACCTTC
CASSLGQGGYGYTF
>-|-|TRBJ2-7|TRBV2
TGTGCCAGGGGGGGTACCGCGACAGGGAGCTCCTACGAGCAGTACTTC
CARGGTATGSSYEQYF
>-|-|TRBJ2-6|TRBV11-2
TGTGCCAGCAGCTTAGATCTGAGTGGGGCCAACGTCCTGACTTTC
CASSLDLSGANVLTF
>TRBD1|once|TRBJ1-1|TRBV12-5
TGTGCTAGTGGTTTGGTACGCACAGGGGCTGTGGGGAACACTGAAGCTTTCTTT
CASGLVRTGAVGNTEAFF
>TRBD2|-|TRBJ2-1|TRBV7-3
TGTGCCAGCAGCTTGATGACCGGGGGGGCCGATGAGCAGTTCTTC
CASSLMTGGADEQFF
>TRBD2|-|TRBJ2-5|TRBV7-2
TGTGCCAGCAGCTTAGTATCGGGGGGGCAGCTTGAGACCCAGTACTTC
CASSLVSGGQLETQYF
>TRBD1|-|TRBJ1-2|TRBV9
TGTGCCAGCAGCAAAAGGGACAGGGACAGGGGCTACACCTTC
CASSKRDRDRGYTF
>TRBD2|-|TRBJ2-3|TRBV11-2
TGTGCCAGCAGCTTAGATCAAGGCGCGGGGGGAAGGGCGCAGTATTTT
CASSLDQGAGGRAQYF
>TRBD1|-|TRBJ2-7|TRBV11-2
TGTGCCAGCAGCTCCTTACCCGACAGGGGGCCCTACGAGCAGTACTTC
CASSSLPDRGPYEQYF
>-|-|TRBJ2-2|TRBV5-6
TGTGCCAGCAGCTTGCTACTAGATTCCGGGGAGCTGTTTTTT
CASSLLLDSGELFF
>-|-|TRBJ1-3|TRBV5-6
TGTGCCAGCAGTAGGTTGGAGAGTGGAAACACCATATATTTT
CASSRLESGNTIYF
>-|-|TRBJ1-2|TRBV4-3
TGCGCCAGCAGCCAAGAACAGATAACCTTCTATGGCTACACCTTC
CASSQEQITFYGYTF
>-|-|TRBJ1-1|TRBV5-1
TGCGCCAGCAGATCTCTTACGGACACTGAAGCTTTCTTT
CASRSLTDTEAFF
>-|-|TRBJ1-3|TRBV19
TGTGCCAGTAGTATGGGGCAGGGCAGGGGCTCTGGAAACACCATATATTTT
CASSMGQGRGSGNTIYF
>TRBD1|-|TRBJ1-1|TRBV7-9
TGTGCCAGCAGCTTGGAGACAGGGCGAAGCGATGAAGCTTTCTTT
CASSLETGRSDEAFF
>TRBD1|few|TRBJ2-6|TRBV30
TGTGCCGGACAGGGCTCTGGGGCCAACGTCCTGACTTTC
CAGQGSGANVLTF
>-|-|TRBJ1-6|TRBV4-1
TGCGCCAGCAGCCAAACACAGGCTAGGGATAATTCACCCCTCCACTTT
CASSQTQARDNSPLHF
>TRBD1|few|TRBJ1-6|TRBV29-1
TGCAGCGTAGGGACAGCGGACGGTTCACCCCTCCACTTT
CSVGTADGSPLHF
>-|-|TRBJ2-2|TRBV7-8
TGTGCCAGCAGCCGGGAGCGGGTAGGCCCCGGGGAGCTGTTTTTT
CASSRERVGPGELFF
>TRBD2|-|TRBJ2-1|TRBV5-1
TGCGCCAGCAGCCGCACCCCGGGGGGACTCTCCTACAATGAGCAGTTCTTC
CASSRTPGGLSYNEQFF
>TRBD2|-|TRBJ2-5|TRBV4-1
TGCGCCAGCAGCCAAGGGTGGGGACTAGGGGAGACCCAGTACTTC
CASSQGWGLGETQYF
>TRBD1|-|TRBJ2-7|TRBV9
TGTGCCAGCAGCGCGGGACAGGGGTTATCCTACGAGCAGTACTTC
CASSAGQGLSYEQYF
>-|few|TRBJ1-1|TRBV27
TGTGCCAGCAGTTCCCCCATGAGAGTCACTGAAGCTTTCTTT
CASSSPMRVTEAFF
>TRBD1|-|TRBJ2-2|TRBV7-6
TGTGCCAGCAGCAACCGGACAGGAGCCGGGGAGCTGTTTTTT
CASSNRTGAGELFF
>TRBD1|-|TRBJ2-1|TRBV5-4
TGTGCCAGCAGCTTGGAAGGGGGCGCCGTGTACAATGAGCAGTTCTTC
CASSLEGGAVYNEQFF
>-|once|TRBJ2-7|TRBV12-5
TGTGCTAGTGCCTTAGGGGGGGGGCAGGACGAGCAGTACTTC
CASALGGGQDEQYF
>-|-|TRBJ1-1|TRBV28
TGTGCCAGCGGAGAACGGGTCCTTTTTGAAGCTTTCTTT
CASGERVLFEAFF
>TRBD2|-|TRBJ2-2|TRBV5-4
TGTGCCAGCAGCCCGGGACTAGGGAACACCGGGGAGCTGTTTTTT
CASSPGLGNTGELFF
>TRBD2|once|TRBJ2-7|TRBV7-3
TGTGCCAGCAGCTTAAACGCGGGGGGCCCCTACGAGCAGTACTTC
CASSLNAGGPYEQYF